Each of the 26 T cell receptor beta chains below was sequenced from the same sample in a study of T-cell reconstitution after alpha-beta-depleted transplantation in children. During its preparation, the TCRbeta library received unique molecular identifiers. One entry per CDR3 protein results from TCRdb running MiXCR on the PCR reads. Among 330,000 or so distinct CDR3 sequences, over 7.5% were seen once, and the ten largest hold 9.1%. These receptors lack a known antigen. Study-level findings and limits: Once a year had passed after transplant, T-cell counts and diversity came mostly from newly produced T cells.

This material consisted of peripheral blood, taken 360 days after TCRalphabeta/CD19-depleted stem cell transplant. These receptors all stem from a female patient aged 2 to 10 who had a stem cell transplant for Fanconi anemia, so the T cells may come from the graft donor.

In its sample, this clonotype was seen many times. The genes are TRBV6-5 and TRBJ2-3, with D hard to call. The ends were cut back, 0 bases at V and 0 bases at J, with 10 bases in the middle. There are 16 residues in the CDR3. Germline V CDR1 and CDR2: MNHEY, SVGAGI. This chain's CDR3 is CASSYSRQESTDTQYF. The DNA of the CDR3 is TGTGCCAGCAGTTACTCGAGGCAGGAGAGCACAGATACGCAGTATTTT.

This clonotype has a count of ten or more. The chain joins TRBV5-1 to TRBJ1-5; tentative D call: TRBD1 (5 bases). V was cut by 4 bases and J by 5 bases, with 13 bases left in between. The CDR3 totals 14 residues. Per the germline V gene, CDR1 is SGHRS and CDR2 is YFSETQ. CDR3 region: CASSAGAEDQPQHF. In DNA, the CDR3 is TGCGCCAGCAGCGCCGGGGCGGAAGATCAGCCCCAGCATTTT.

This clonotype was recorded a few times. This chain links TRBV9 with TRBJ1-1; no reliable D call. CDR1 is SGDLS, CDR2 YYNGEE, per germline. The V gene lost 0 bases and the J gene lost 1 base, with 16 bases spanning the gap. There are 17 residues in the CDR3. The CDR3 DNA is TGTGCCAGCAGCGTAGCTACTGGAGGGATTGAGAACACTGAAGCTTTCTTT. It specifies CASSVATGGIENTEAFF. Looking up the rest from reference TRBV9 and TRBJ1-1 gives the full variable domain: DSGVTQTPKHLITATGQRVTLRCSPRSGDLSVYWYQQSLDQGLQFLIQYYNGEERAKGNILERFSAQQFPDLHSELNLSSLELGDSALYFCASSVATGGIENTEAFFGQGTRLTVV.

This clonotype has only a few counts. The rearrangement joins TRBV24-1 to TRBJ2-7; weak D call: TRBD1 (6 bases). V gave up 6 bases and J gave up 4 bases, with 12 bases separating them. There are 13 residues in the CDR3. Per germline, CDR1 KGHDR and CDR2 SFDVKD. The CDR3 spells CATSRSGEYEQYF. The CDR3 nucleotides are TGTGCCACCAGTCGGTCAGGGGAATACGAGCAGTACTTC.

This clonotype was counted ten times or more. This sequence joins TRBV27 and TRBJ2-7; 7 bases are a match to TRBD2. The V and J ends lost 1 base and 5 bases, in that order; junction bases with no gene match: 11. Germline assignment: CDR1 MNHEY and CDR2 SMNVEV (reference sequence). The CDR3 extends over 16 amino acids. The CDR3 DNA sequence: TGTGCCAGCAGTTTATACAGCGGGGAGCTAGTAGACGAGCAGTACTTC. It codes for CASSLYSGELVDEQYF.

This chain joins TRBV6-1 and TRBJ2-7, with a weak D call TRBD1 (6 bases). Germline V gives CDR1 MNHNS, CDR2 SASEGT. CDR3 length: 14 residues. The ends were cut back, 10 bases at V and 3 bases at J, with 19 bases in the middle. CDR3 sequence: CATTLEQGNYEQYF. CDR3 DNA: TGTGCCACCACCTTGGAACAGGGAAACTACGAGCAGTACTTC.

This clonotype was seen repeatedly, ten times or more. The chain uses TRBV9 and TRBJ2-3, with D maybe TRBD2 (5 bases). The CDR3 extends over 13 amino acids. Germline assignment: CDR1 SGDLS and CDR2 YYNGEE. V was shortened by 3 bases and J by 8 bases, with 13 bases between the two germline ends. The CDR3 here is CASSDGLRSTQYF. The CDR3 coding sequence is TGTGCCAGCAGCGACGGACTTCGAAGTACGCAGTATTTT.

This clonotype showed up many times. The chain joins TRBV7-9 to TRBJ1-3, with 9 bases lining up with TRBD1. Germline CDR1 SEHNR, CDR2 FQNEAQ (reference sequence). V lost 3 bases and J lost 4; bases outside the gene matches: 4. The CDR3 has 15 amino acids. The CDR3 sequence is CASSLAGQGGNTIYF. The CDR3 nucleotides are TGTGCCAGCAGCTTGGCCGGACAGGGGGGAAACACCATATATTTT.

Ten or more counts support this clonotype. Relative to the germline gene, one junction end is altered; a read error may explain this. The chain has TRBV5-1 and TRBJ2-3, with D tentatively TRBD1 (5 bases). The CDR3 contains 17 residues. Per germline, CDR1 SGHRS and CDR2 YFSETQ. The DNA of the CDR3 is TGCGCCAGCAGTTTGGGCATGACAGTCTCAGCAAAAGATACGCAGTATTTT. Translation: CASSLGMTVSAKDTQYF.

V gene TRBV12-3 or TRBV12-4 combines with J gene TRBJ2-1, with TRBD2 matching 9 bases. The CDR3 is 15 residues long. V was pared by 5 bases and J by 9 bases, with 11 bases of the junction left unmatched. The CDR3 sequence is CASSLKGAGGGEQFF. CDR3 DNA sequence: TGTGCCAGCAGTCTTAAGGGGGCGGGGGGGGGTGAGCAGTTCTTC.

The table lists this clonotype with a few counts. The rearrangement links TRBV2 to TRBJ2-3, with a possible D match to TRBD1 (5 bases). Per germline, CDR1 SNHLY and CDR2 FYNNEI. Trimming pared 11 bases from V and 0 bases from J, leaving 27 bases between. The CDR3 sequence is 18 residues long. In DNA form, the CDR3 reads TGTGCCTTCGGCCCCTATCCCCCGACAGTCTACAGCACAGATACGCAGTATTTT. This sequence encodes CAFGPYPPTVYSTDTQYF.

This clonotype was detected many times. The chain combines TRBV25-1 with TRBJ2-7, with a tentative D call TRBD2 (6 bases). The V end lost 1 base, the J end lost 5 bases, and 18 bases lay between the germline ends. There are 16 residues in the CDR3. Germline V CDR1 and CDR2: MGHDK, SYGVNS. The CDR3 sequence: CASSELSGYRIHEQYF. CDR3 nucleotides: TGTGCCAGCAGTGAATTGAGCGGGTATAGGATCCACGAGCAGTACTTC.

The J gene is TRBJ1-3, the V gene TRBV4-2; a possible D gene is TRBD1 (6 bases). The germline gives CDR1 LGHNA, CDR2 YNFKEQ. CDR3 length: 16 amino acids. Trimming cost V 2 bases and J 2 bases, with 13 bases left between them. CDR3 sequence reads: CASSQIGAGAGNTIYF. As DNA, the CDR3 is TGTGCCAGCAGCCAAATAGGGGCAGGGGCTGGAAACACCATATATTTT.

This clonotype appeared many times. The chain has TRBV5-1 and TRBJ2-7; D is possibly TRBD2 (6 bases). The CDR3 sequence is 16 residues long. V gave up 2 bases and J gave up 3 bases, with 18 bases separating them. Germline-derived CDR1 and CDR2 are SGHRS and YFSETQ. The CDR3 region has the DNA TGCGCCAGCAGCTTAGGTTCCGGGGGACTCCGCTACGAGCAGTACTTC. Its protein is CASSLGSGGLRYEQYF. The full variable domain, with the rest looked up from reference TRBV5-1 and TRBJ2-7, is KAGVTQTPRYLIKTRGQQVTLSCSPISGHRSVSWYQQTPGQGLQFLFEYFSETQRNKGNFPGRFSGRQFSNSRSEMNVSTLELGDSALYLCASSLGSGGLRYEQYFGPGTRLTVT.

This clonotype was seen at least ten times. The genes are TRBV20-1 and TRBJ2-1; D perhaps matches TRBD2 (6 bases). CDR3 size: 11 residues. Germline CDR1 reads DFQATT; CDR2 reads SNEGSKA (reference sequence). V was clipped by 1 base and J by 13 bases, with 11 bases between them. CDR3: CSARAGDPQFF. The CDR3 DNA sequence: TGCAGTGCTAGAGCGGGAGACCCCCAGTTCTTC.

This clonotype was counted many times. The rearrangement uses TRBV29-1 and TRBJ2-1, with 10 bases that match TRBD2. V dropped 0 bases and J dropped 9; count of bases not matched to a gene: 8. Germline V gene sequence: CDR1 SQVTM, CDR2 ANQGSEA. There are 15 residues in the CDR3. The CDR3 sequence is CSVEDKLAGISEQFF. CDR3 DNA sequence: TGCAGCGTTGAAGATAAACTAGCGGGGATATCTGAGCAGTTCTTC.

The table lists this clonotype with many counts. The CDR3 loop is CASSRGQGRGYTF. The CDR3 DNA is TGTGCCAGCAGCCGGGGACAGGGAAGGGGCTACACCTTC. The rearrangement uses TRBV7-2 and TRBJ1-2; 9 nucleotides align to TRBD1. In germline, CDR1 is SGHTA, CDR2 FQGNSA. There are 13 residues in the CDR3. V was pared by 5 bases and J by 8 bases, with 6 bases of the junction left unmatched.

This clonotype was counted many times. The genes are TRBV5-1 and TRBJ2-7; D possibly matches TRBD1 or TRBD2 (6 bases each). CDR3 length: 16 amino acids. V gave up 3 bases and J gave up 4 bases, with 20 bases separating them. The germline V gene has CDR1 SGHRS and CDR2 YFSETQ. The CDR3 DNA reads as TGCGCCAGCAGCTATAGTCGGGGGCGAGCGGATTACGAGCAGTACTTC. Protein sequence: CASSYSRGRADYEQYF.

In regard to this clonotype: A clone one base away is much larger, so this may be a read error. This chain's CDR3 is CASSRYYSGAPNEQFF. The CDR3 nucleotides are TGTGCCAGCAGCCGGTACTATAGCGGCGCACCAAATGAGCAGTTCTTC. The chain combines TRBV6-4 with TRBJ2-1, with D tentatively TRBD2 (6 bases). This CDR3 spans 16 amino acids. V lost 6 bases, J lost 7 bases, and 22 bases lay in between. Germline CDR1 is MRHNA and CDR2 is SNTAGT.

DNA of the CDR3: TGTGCCAGCAGCTTAATCCAGGATCCAACTAATGAAAAACTGTTTTTT. The encoded protein is CASSLIQDPTNEKLFF. The chain employs TRBV7-6 and TRBJ1-4, with D unclear. Germline V gene lookup returns CDR1 SGHVS and CDR2 FNYEAQ. V dropped 2 bases and J dropped 0 bases, with 10 bases sitting between them. The CDR3 length is 16 residues.

This clonotype was seen at least ten times. The rearrangement links TRBV29-1 to TRBJ1-2; D call uncertain. Germline V gene lookup returns CDR1 SQVTM and CDR2 ANQGSEA. V shed 0 bases and J shed 4 bases, with 6 bases lying between them. CDR3 length: 12 amino acids. This CDR3 reads CSVEDPSYGYTF. Here the CDR3 DNA reads TGCAGCGTTGAAGATCCCTCCTATGGCTACACCTTC.

The rearrangement joins TRBV11-2 to TRBJ1-2; no clear D. The CDR3 has 14 amino acids. CDR1 and CDR2 from the germline V gene are SGHAT and FQNNGV. Deletions cut 3 bases from V and 4 bases from J, with 12 bases between. CDR3 loop: CASSLGKGAYGYTF. CDR3 in DNA: TGTGCCAGCAGCTTGGGGAAGGGAGCCTATGGCTACACCTTC.

In this sample, this clonotype turned up a few times. The chain has TRBV24-1 and TRBJ2-1; 7 bases are shared with TRBD2. The CDR3 covers 14 residues. With 4 bases clipped from V and 7 bases from J, the junction kept 6 bases outside the gene matches. The germline CDR1 and CDR2 sequences are KGHDR and SFDVKD. The CDR3 here is CATSDSYSGNEQFF. In nucleotides, the CDR3 is TGTGCCACCAGTGACAGTTATAGCGGGAATGAGCAGTTCTTC.

The sample holds a few counts of this clonotype. This sequence joins TRBV7-2 and TRBJ2-5, with TRBD2 matching over 7 bases. Germline V CDR1 and CDR2: SGHTA, FQGNSA. The CDR3 runs to 15 residues. V shed 0 bases, J shed 5 bases, and the junction held 6 bases outside the gene matches. DNA of the CDR3: TGTGCCAGCAGCTTAGCCGAGACTAGCCGGGAGACCCAGTACTTC. Protein product: CASSLAETSRETQYF.

This clonotype was seen at least ten times. Here the CDR3 DNA reads TGTGCCAGCAGTCCACAGGGAAGGATGGGAAACACCATATATTTT. As protein: CASSPQGRMGNTIYF. V is TRBV7-2 and J is TRBJ1-3, with D possibly being TRBD1 (6 bases). The germline CDR1 and CDR2 sequences are SGHTA and FQGNSA. The CDR3 covers 15 residues. Between the trimmed V and J ends, which lost 6 bases and 4 bases, there was a span of 16 bases.

This clonotype was counted many times. The CDR3 loop is CATLRGQGASSSTEAFF. DNA for the CDR3: TGTGCCACCTTGAGGGGGCAGGGGGCTTCCTCCTCCACTGAAGCTTTCTTT. The chain couples TRBV10-3 to TRBJ1-1; 8 bases map to TRBD1. CDR1 is ENHRY, CDR2 SYGVKD, per germline. The V gene end was trimmed by 10 bases and the J gene end by 4 bases; junction bases not matched to a gene: 20. This CDR3 spans 17 amino acids.